This TCR beta chain was sequenced during a study of response to subunit inactivated influenza vaccine. Whole-study findings and limits: The study's authors posited that every seasonal influenza vaccination enlists few new T cells.

TCRdb re-derived calls from the RT-PCR reads in MiXCR, one entry per CDR3 protein. The sample has roughly 290,000 distinct CDR3 sequences, around a fifth seen once. This clonotype appeared a few times. Antigen specificity is unknown. The CDR3 extends over 11 amino acids. Per germline, CDR1 LGHDT and CDR2 YNNKEL (reference sequence). Trimming took off 10 bases at V and 4 bases at J, with 10 bases between the two ends. The chain recombines TRBV3-1 with TRBJ1-2; a possible D gene is TRBD1 (5 bases). The specimen was PBMCs from blood, collected about 19 months after vaccination. The sequence was obtained from a man aged 45 to 70 who received an inactivated influenza vaccine. The CDR3 sequence is CATSRAYGYTF. The DNA for the CDR3 is TGTGCCACAAGCAGGGCCTATGGCTACACCTTC.